This T cell receptor (beta chain) was documented in a study of T cell changes during pregnancy in multiple sclerosis. Generated by immunoSEQ multiplex PCR, the TCRdb table keeps only in-frame clones and is missing some. The sample lists roughly 120,000 clones; under 95% were seen once. The specimen comprised peripheral blood, sampled before pregnancy. This clonotype was obtained from a female donor with multiple sclerosis, enrolled in a pregnancy study.

The DNA for the CDR3 is TGTGCCAGCAGCCGCGACAGGGGGCGAGAGCAGTACTTC. Protein sequence: CASSRDRGREQYF. The V gene is TRBV7-6, the J gene TRBJ2-7; 10 positions match TRBD1. The CDR3 is made up of 13 amino acids. The V segment lost 5 bases and the J segment 7 bases; nucleotides outside the gene matches: 5. Germline V gives CDR1 SGHVS, CDR2 FNYEAQ.